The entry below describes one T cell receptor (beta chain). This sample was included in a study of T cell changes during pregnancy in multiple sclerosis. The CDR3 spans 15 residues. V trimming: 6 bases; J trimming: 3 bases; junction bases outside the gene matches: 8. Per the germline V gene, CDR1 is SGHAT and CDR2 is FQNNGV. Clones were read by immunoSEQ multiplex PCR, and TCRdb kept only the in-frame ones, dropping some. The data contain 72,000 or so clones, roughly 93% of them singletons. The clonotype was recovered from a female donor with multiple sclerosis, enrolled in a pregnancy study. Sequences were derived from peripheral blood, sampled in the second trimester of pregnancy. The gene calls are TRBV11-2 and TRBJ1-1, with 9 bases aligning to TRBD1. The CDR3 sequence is CASSPWRDRDTEAFF. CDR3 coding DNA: TGTGCCAGCAGTCCATGGAGGGACAGGGACACTGAAGCTTTCTTT.